The clone carrying this T cell receptor beta chain appeared a single time. V gave up 6 bases and J gave up 8 bases; unmatched junction bases: 4. Germline V gene sequence: CDR1 SGHTA, CDR2 FQGNSA. This CDR3 contains 13 residues. This record comes from a study of OX40 agonist ivuxolimab in advanced cancers. Study at large: The study treated patients with ivuxolimab, an agonistic anti-OX40 (CD134) antibody.

Sequenced by immunoSEQ multiplex PCR; TCRdb stores in-frame clones only, minus some. Among roughly 34,000 clones listed, approximately 80% were seen once. The chain carries TRBV7-2 and TRBJ1-4, with 9 bases fitting TRBD1. The source was CD4+ or CD8+ T cells sorted from blood, collected in a trial of the OX40 agonist ivuxolimab. This clonotype was obtained from an adult with an advanced solid tumor such as melanoma, head and neck, liver or kidney cancer. This CDR3 reads CASRGQGGEKLFF. CDR3 bases: TGTGCCAGCAGGGGACAGGGTGGGGAAAAACTGTTTTTT.